Listed here are 7 T cell receptor beta chains from one sample, sequenced in a study of cytomegalovirus exposure and HLA in healthy donors. PCR primers comprised 60 Vbeta and 13 Jbeta primers. The data were produced by immunoSEQ multiplex PCR, yet TCRdb's version contains in-frame clones alone and is incomplete. Its clone listing holds some 130,000 clones. The sample was PBMCs. These TCRs come from a man aged 18 to 29 in good health and CMV-seronegative.

The chain couples TRBV4-2 to TRBJ2-5; a weak D match, TRBD1 (5 bases). Trimming left V 4 bases short and J 5 bases short, with 14 bases between. Germline V CDR1 and CDR2: LGHNA, YNFKEQ. CDR3 size: 14 residues. Here the CDR3 DNA reads TGTGCCAGCAGCCTGAGGCAGGGTCAGGAGACCCAGTACTTC. It codes for CASSLRQGQETQYF.

In regard to this clone: The junction does not match germline at one end; this may be a read error. The rearrangement joins TRBV5-4 to TRBJ2-7; no definite D call. Germline CDR1 SGHNT, CDR2 YYREEE (reference sequence). The CDR3 covers 12 residues. The CDR3 DNA reads as TGTGCCAGCAGCTTGGGAAACTACAAGCAGTACTTC. Encoded protein: CASSLGNYKQYF.

This sequence joins TRBV5-1 and TRBJ1-1; 12 bases match TRBD1. Germline assignment: CDR1 SGHRS and CDR2 YFSETQ. The junction had 6 bases not matched to a gene; V was cut back by 3 bases and J by 6 bases. CDR3 length equals 15 residues. The chain's CDR3 is CASSWEGQGAAEAFF. CDR3 sequence (DNA): TGCGCCAGCAGCTGGGAGGGACAGGGGGCAGCTGAAGCTTTCTTT.

The CDR3 here is CASSYWDTNEKLFF. For the CDR3, the DNA is TGTGCCAGCAGTTACTGGGACACCAATGAAAAACTGTTTTTT. The chain joins TRBV6-6 to TRBJ1-4; a weak D match, TRBD1 (6 bases). The CDR3 runs to 14 residues. The V gene's germline CDR1 is MNHNY and CDR2 SVGAGI (reference sequence). Deletions cut 1 base from V and 5 bases from J, with 8 bases between.

The genes are TRBV7-9 and TRBJ2-1, with TRBD1 matching over 11 bases. Germline trimming cut 3 bases from V and 3 bases from J; bases unmatched to any gene: 4. The CDR3 loop spans 16 amino acids. CDR1 SEHNR and CDR2 FQNEAQ come from the germline V gene (reference sequence). The CDR3 here is CASSLKGQGVYNEQFF. The CDR3 coding sequence is TGTGCCAGCAGCTTGAAGGGACAGGGGGTCTACAATGAGCAGTTCTTC.

The genes are TRBV11-2 and TRBJ2-1, with 12 nucleotides matching TRBD2. Germline CDR1 SGHAT, CDR2 FQNNGV. V was clipped by 5 bases and J by 10 bases; unmatched bases: 9. CDR3 size: 15 residues. CDR3: CASSMTSGGDREQFF. CDR3 sequence (DNA): TGTGCCAGCAGCATGACTAGCGGGGGTGACAGGGAGCAGTTCTTC. Looking up the rest from reference TRBV11-2 and TRBJ2-1 gives the full variable domain: EAGVAQSPRYKIIEKRQSVAFWCNPISGHATLYWYQQILGQGPKLLIQFQNNGVVDDSQLPKDRFSAERLKGVDSTLKIQPAKLEDSAVYLCASSMTSGGDREQFFGPGTRLTVL.

The J gene is TRBJ2-5, the V gene TRBV5-1; 10 bases match TRBD2. V shed 4 bases, J shed 6 bases, and the junction held 12 bases outside the gene matches. The CDR3 consists of 16 residues. Germline V CDR1 and CDR2: SGHRS, YFSETQ. In DNA form, the CDR3 reads TGCGCCAGCAGCCTGACTAGCGGGTTCCCGTTGAAGACCCAGTACTTC. As protein: CASSLTSGFPLKTQYF.